This TCR beta chain derives from a study of T cell responses to AZD1222 COVID-19 vaccine. Sequencing used immunoSEQ multiplex PCR; TCRdb keeps in-frame clones, though not all of them. The sample has some 150,000 clones, more than 85% seen once. The study, taken as a whole, reports: Seropositive status at baseline applied to only six AZD1222 recipients. Donors were largely white British and mainly female; clonal diversity was possibly underestimated. Breadth and depth of Spike-specific TCRs rose after two AZD1222 doses.

This clone was seen once. Its specificity is not known. Per germline, CDR1 SGHRS and CDR2 YFSETQ. CDR3 length equals 15 residues. The V end was cut by 1 base, the J end by 0 bases, with 7 bases between. Samples with a second dose at about 4 or about 12 weeks were pooled together. This chain links TRBV5-1 with TRBJ2-2, with D maybe TRBD1 (6 bases). This sequence originates from an adult who received the AZD1222 COVID-19 vaccine. The sequencing used peripheral blood, collected 28 days after the second AZD1222 dose. DNA of the CDR3: TGCGCCAGCAGCTTGACAGGGTCGAACACCGGGGAGCTGTTTTTT. It is translated as CASSLTGSNTGELFF.